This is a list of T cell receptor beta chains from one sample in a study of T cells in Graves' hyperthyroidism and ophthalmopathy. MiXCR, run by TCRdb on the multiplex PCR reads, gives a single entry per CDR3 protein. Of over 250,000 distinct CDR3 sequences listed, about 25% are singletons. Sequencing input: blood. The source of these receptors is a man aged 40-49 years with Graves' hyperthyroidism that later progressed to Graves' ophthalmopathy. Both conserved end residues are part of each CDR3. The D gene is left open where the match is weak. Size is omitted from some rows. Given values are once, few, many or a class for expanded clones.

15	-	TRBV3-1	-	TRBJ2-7	CASSQDPTINHEQYF	TGTGCCAGCAGCCAAGATCCTACTATTAACCACGAGCAGTACTTC
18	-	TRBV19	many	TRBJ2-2	CASSIAQGLAQYTGELFF	TGTGCCAGTAGTATAGCACAGGGGCTAGCGCAATACACCGGGGAGCTGTTTTTT
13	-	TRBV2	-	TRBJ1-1	CASSPILLTEAFF	TGTGCCAGCAGTCCGATTTTGTTGACTGAAGCTTTCTTT
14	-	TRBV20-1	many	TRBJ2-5	CSASRDTNQETQYF	TGCAGTGCTAGCCGGGACACCAACCAAGAGACCCAGTACTTC
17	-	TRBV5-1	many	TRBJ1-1	CASSPDTGNHIDTEAFF	TGCGCCAGCAGCCCTGACACAGGGAACCACATCGACACTGAAGCTTTCTTT
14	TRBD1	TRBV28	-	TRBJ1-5	CASRKGQGGQPQHF	TGTGCCAGCAGGAAGGGACAGGGGGGTCAGCCCCAGCATTTT
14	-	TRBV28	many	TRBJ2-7	CASSSPGGGRRQYF	TGTGCCAGCAGTTCCCCAGGGGGGGGGCGGAGGCAGTACTTC
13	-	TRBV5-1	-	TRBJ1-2	CASSLAEPYGYTF	TGCGCCAGCAGCTTGGCAGAACCCTATGGCTACACCTTC
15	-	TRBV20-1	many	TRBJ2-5	CSANTPWGPSETQYF	TGCAGTGCTAACACACCCTGGGGCCCCTCAGAGACCCAGTACTTC
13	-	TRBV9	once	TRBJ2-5	CASSVRLESAQYF	TGTGCCAGCAGCGTTAGACTAGAGTCGGCCCAGTACTTC
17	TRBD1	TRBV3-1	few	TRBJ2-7	CASSLADSGTGAYEQYF	TGTGCCAGCAGCTTAGCGGACTCCGGGACAGGGGCTTACGAGCAGTACTTC
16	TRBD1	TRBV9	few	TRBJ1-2	CASSPQSQGAVYGYTF	TGTGCCAGCAGCCCCCAGTCGCAGGGGGCTGTCTATGGCTACACCTTC
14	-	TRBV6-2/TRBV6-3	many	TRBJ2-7	CASSYYLYYYEQYF	TGTGCCAGCAGTTACTATCTTTATTACTACGAGCAGTACTTC
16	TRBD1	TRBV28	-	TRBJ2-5	CASSMTGTGLQETQYF	TGTGCCAGCAGTATGACCGGGACAGGTCTCCAAGAGACCCAGTACTTC
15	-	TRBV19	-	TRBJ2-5	CASSISGGLTETQYF	TGTGCCAGTAGTATATCAGGGGGGTTAACGGAGACCCAGTACTTC
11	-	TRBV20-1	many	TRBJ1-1	CSARERGEAFF	TGCAGTGCTAGAGAACGTGGTGAAGCTTTCTTT
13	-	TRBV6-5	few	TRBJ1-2	CASSSGHYYGYTF	TGTGCCAGCAGTTCCGGACATTACTATGGCTACACCTTC
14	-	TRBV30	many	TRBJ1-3	CAWSVQTSGNTIYF	TGTGCCTGGAGTGTACAGACCTCTGGAAACACCATATATTTT
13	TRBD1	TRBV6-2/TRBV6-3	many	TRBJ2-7	CASRRTGGPEQYF	TGTGCCAGTAGAAGGACAGGGGGCCCCGAGCAGTACTTC
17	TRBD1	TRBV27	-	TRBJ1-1	CASSSPARTGANTEAFF	TGTGCCAGCAGTTCACCAGCCAGGACAGGGGCAAACACTGAAGCTTTCTTT
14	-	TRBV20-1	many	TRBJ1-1	CSAELGWGDPEAFF	TGCAGTGCCGAACTAGGTTGGGGGGACCCTGAAGCTTTCTTT
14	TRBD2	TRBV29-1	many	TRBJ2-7	CSVSTSGRVYEQYF	TGCAGCGTTTCGACTAGCGGGAGGGTATACGAGCAGTACTTC
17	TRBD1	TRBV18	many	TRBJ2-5	CASSPVGTGVRKETQYF	TGTGCCAGCTCACCGGTAGGGACAGGGGTCCGCAAAGAGACCCAGTACTTC
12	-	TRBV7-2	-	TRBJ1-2	CASSLAHYGYTF	TGTGCCAGCAGCCTAGCTCACTATGGCTACACCTTC
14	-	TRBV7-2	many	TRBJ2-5	CASSLAYGQETQYF	TGTGCCAGCAGCTTAGCGTATGGCCAAGAGACCCAGTACTTC
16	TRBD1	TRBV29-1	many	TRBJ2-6	CNVEGQQSSGANVLTF	TGCAACGTTGAGGGACAGCAAAGCTCTGGGGCCAACGTCCTGACTTTC
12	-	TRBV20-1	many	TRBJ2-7	CSAMWGSYEQYF	TGCAGTGCTATGTGGGGAAGCTACGAGCAGTACTTC
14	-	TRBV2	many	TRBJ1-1	CASRWPGENTEAFF	TGTGCCAGCAGGTGGCCAGGGGAGAACACTGAAGCTTTCTTT
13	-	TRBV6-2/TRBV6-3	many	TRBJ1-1	CASSNDRNTEAFF	TGTGCCAGCAGCAACGACAGGAACACTGAAGCTTTCTTT
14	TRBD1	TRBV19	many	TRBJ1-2	CASTRDRGVYGYTF	TGTGCCAGTACACGGGACAGGGGTGTCTATGGCTACACCTTC
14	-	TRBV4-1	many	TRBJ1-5	CASSQVGGVQPQHF	TGCGCCAGCAGCCAAGTCGGGGGGGTCCAGCCCCAGCATTTT
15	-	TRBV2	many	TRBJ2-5	CASSGSGEALETQYF	TGTGCCAGCAGTGGGTCAGGCGAGGCTCTAGAGACCCAGTACTTC
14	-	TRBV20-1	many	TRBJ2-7	CSASWPSRPYEQYF	TGCAGTGCTAGTTGGCCTAGTAGGCCCTACGAGCAGTACTTC
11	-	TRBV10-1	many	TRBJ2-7	CAPHLRGRVDF	TGCGCCCCTCACTTAAGGGGAAGGGTGGACTTC
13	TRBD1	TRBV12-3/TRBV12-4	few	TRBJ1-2	CASSWDRGEGYTF	TGTGCCAGCAGCTGGGACAGGGGGGAAGGCTACACCTTC
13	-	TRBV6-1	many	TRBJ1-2	CASTNQENYGYTF	TGTGCCAGCACCAACCAGGAGAACTATGGCTACACCTTC
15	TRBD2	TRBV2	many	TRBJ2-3	CASSLLAGGSETQYF	TGTGCCAGCAGTCTCCTAGCGGGCGGTTCAGAGACGCAGTATTTT
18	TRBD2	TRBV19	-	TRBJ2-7	CASSIVPGLAGGSYEQYF	TGTGCCAGTAGTATAGTCCCGGGACTAGCGGGAGGGTCCTACGAGCAGTACTTC
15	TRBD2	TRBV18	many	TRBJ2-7	CASSPAGGQMVEQYF	TGTGCCAGCTCACCAGCGGGAGGGCAGATGGTCGAGCAGTACTTC
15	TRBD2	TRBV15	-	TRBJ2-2	CATSRPAGGTGELFF	TGTGCCACCAGCAGACCAGCGGGAGGGACCGGGGAGCTGTTTTTT
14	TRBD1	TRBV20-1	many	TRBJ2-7	CSARQQGDFYEQYF	TGCAGTGCGAGGCAACAGGGGGACTTTTACGAGCAGTACTTC
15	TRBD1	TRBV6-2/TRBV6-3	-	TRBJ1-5	CASSYGQGGGQPQHF	TGTGCCAGCAGTTACGGACAGGGTGGAGGTCAGCCCCAGCATTTT
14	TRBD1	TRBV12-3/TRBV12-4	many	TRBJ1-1	CASGLDRENAEAFF	TGTGCCAGCGGACTGGACAGGGAGAACGCTGAAGCTTTCTTT
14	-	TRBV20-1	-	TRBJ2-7	CSANEVTRGNEQYF	TGCAGTGCTAACGAGGTCACCCGAGGGAACGAGCAGTACTTC
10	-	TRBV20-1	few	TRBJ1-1	CSAPGDEAFF	TGCAGTGCCCCTGGGGATGAAGCTTTCTTT
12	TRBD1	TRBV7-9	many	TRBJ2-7	CAGRDRGHEQYF	TGTGCCGGCCGGGACAGGGGCCACGAGCAGTACTTC
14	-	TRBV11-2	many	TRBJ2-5	CASSLYGGQETQYF	TGTGCCAGCAGCTTATATGGAGGGCAAGAGACCCAGTACTTC
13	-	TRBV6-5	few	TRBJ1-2	CASSYGPDYGYTF	TGTGCCAGCAGTTACGGCCCAGACTATGGCTACACCTTC
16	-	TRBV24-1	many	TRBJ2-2	CATSDPRGTNTGELFF	TGTGCCACCAGTGACCCTCGCGGGACCAACACCGGGGAGCTGTTTTTT
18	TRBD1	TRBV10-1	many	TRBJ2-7	CASSESTRWGTGSHEQYF	TGCGCCAGCAGTGAGTCGACTCGATGGGGGACAGGGAGCCACGAGCAGTACTTC
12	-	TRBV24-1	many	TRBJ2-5	CATSDDVETQYF	TGTGCCACCAGTGACGATGTGGAGACCCAGTACTTC
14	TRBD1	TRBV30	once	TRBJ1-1	CAWNPGQGDTEAFF	TGTGCCTGGAACCCGGGACAGGGCGACACTGAAGCTTTCTTT
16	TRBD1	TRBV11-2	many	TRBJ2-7	CASRKGTQGVSYEQYF	TGTGCCAGCAGGAAGGGGACCCAGGGGGTCTCCTACGAGCAGTACTTC
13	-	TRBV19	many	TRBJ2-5	CASSPTGGQTQYF	TGTGCCAGTAGTCCCACCGGGGGCCAGACCCAGTACTTC
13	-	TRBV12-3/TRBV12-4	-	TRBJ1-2	CASSYRDIYGYTF	TGTGCCAGCAGCTACAGGGACATCTATGGCTACACCTTC
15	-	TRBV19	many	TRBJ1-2	CASTRSGGTNYGYTF	TGTGCCAGTACCCGCAGCGGAGGGACCAACTATGGCTACACCTTC
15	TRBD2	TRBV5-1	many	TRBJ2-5	CASSPQRGRGETQYF	TGCGCCAGCAGCCCCCAGCGGGGTAGGGGAGAGACCCAGTACTTC